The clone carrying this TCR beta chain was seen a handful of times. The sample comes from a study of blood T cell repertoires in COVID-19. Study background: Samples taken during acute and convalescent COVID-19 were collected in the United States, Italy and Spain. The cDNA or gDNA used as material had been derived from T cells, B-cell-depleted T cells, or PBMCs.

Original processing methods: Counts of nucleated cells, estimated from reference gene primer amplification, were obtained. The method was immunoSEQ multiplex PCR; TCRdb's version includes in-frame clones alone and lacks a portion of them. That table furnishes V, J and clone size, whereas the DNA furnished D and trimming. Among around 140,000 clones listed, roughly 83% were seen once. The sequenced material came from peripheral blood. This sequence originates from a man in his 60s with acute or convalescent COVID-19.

The CDR3 DNA reads as TGTGCCAGCTCAATAACCGGGACAGGGCTCGGGCAGCCCCAGCATTTT. Amino acid sequence: CASSITGTGLGQPQHF. This chain joins TRBV18 and TRBJ1-5; 9 positions match TRBD1. The V gene end was trimmed by 5 bases and the J gene end by 7 bases; junction bases not matched to a gene: 12. This CDR3 is 16 amino acids long. Germline loops: CDR1 KGHSH, CDR2 LQKENI.